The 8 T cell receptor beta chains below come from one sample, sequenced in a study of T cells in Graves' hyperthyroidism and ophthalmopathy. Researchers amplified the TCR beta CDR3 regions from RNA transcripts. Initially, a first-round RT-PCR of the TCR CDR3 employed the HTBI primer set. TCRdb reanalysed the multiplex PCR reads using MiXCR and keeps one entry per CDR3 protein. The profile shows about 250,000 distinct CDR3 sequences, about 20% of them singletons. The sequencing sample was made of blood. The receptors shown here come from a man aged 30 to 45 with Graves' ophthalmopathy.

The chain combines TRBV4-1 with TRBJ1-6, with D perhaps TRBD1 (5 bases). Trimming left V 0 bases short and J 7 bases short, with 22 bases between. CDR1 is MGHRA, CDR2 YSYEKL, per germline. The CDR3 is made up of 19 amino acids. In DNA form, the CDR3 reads TGCGCCAGCAGCCAAGATGGGGGGAATAGTAGGCTGACCAATTCACCCCTCCACTTT. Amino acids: CASSQDGGNSRLTNSPLHF.

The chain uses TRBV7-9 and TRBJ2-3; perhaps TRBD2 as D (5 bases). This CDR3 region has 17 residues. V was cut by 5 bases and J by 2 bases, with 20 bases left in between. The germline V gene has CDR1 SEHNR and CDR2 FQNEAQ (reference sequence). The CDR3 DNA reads TGTGCCAGCAGCCTAACGCCGGGGAGACCCCACACAGATACGCAGTATTTT. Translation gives CASSLTPGRPHTDTQYF. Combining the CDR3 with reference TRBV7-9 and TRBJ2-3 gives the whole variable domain DTGVSQNPRHKITKRGQNVTFRCDPISEHNRLYWYRQTLGQGPEFLTYFQNEAQLEKSRLLSDRFSAERPKGSFSTLEIQRTEQGDSAMYLCASSLTPGRPHTDTQYFGPGTRLTVL.

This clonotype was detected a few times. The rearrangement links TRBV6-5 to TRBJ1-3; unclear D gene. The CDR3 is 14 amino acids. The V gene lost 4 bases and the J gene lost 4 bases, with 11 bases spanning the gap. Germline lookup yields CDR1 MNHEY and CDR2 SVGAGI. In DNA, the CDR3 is TGTGCCAGCAGTTTGGATGATGGGGGAAACACCATATATTTT. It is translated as CASSLDDGGNTIYF.

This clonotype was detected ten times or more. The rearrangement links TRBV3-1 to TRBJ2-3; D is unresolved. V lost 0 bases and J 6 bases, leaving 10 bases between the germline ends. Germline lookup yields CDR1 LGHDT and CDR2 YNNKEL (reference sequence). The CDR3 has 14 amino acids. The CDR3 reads CASSQELAVDTQYF. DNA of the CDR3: TGTGCCAGCAGCCAAGAGTTGGCTGTGGATACGCAGTATTTT.

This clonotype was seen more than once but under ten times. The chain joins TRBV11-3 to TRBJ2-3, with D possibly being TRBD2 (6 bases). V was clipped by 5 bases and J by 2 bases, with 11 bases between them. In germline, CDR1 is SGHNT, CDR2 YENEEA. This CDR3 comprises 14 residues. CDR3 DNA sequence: TGTGCCAGCAGCGCGAGGGGACTCACAGATACGCAGTATTTT. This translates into CASSARGLTDTQYF.

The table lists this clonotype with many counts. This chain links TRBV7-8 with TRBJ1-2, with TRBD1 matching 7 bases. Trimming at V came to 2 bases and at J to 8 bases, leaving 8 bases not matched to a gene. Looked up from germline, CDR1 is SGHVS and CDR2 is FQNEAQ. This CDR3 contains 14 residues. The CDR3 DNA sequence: TGTGCCAGCAGCTTAACGGCGAGGGGGCAAGGCTACACCTTC. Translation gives CASSLTARGQGYTF.

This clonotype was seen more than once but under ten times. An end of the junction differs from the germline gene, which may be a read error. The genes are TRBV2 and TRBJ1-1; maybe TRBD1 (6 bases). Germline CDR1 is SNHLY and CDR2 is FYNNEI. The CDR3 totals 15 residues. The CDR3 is CAGSEIRGPKTEAFF. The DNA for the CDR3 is TGTGCCGGCAGTGAAATTCGGGGGCCGAAGACTGAAGCTTTCTTT.

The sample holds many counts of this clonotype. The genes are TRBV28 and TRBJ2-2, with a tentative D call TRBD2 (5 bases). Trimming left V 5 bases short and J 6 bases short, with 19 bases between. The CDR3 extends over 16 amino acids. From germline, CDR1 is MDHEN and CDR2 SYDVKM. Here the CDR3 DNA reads TGTGCCAGCAGTCCCCCCCTAGCTCTAGTCTCCGGGGAGCTGTTTTTT. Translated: CASSPPLALVSGELFF.